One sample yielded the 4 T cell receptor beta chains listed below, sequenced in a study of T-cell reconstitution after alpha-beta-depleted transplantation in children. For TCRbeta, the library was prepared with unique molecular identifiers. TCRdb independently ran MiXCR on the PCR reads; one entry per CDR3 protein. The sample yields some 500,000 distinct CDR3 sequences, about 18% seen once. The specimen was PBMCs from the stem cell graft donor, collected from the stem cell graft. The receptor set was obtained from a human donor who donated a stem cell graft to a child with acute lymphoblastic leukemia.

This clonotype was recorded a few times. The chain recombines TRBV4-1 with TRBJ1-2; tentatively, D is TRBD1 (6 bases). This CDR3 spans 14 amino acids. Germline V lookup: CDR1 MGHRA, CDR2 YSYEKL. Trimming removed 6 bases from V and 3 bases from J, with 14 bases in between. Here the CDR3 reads CASRTPGAHYGYTF. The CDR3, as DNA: TGCGCCAGCAGGACTCCAGGGGCGCACTATGGCTACACCTTC.

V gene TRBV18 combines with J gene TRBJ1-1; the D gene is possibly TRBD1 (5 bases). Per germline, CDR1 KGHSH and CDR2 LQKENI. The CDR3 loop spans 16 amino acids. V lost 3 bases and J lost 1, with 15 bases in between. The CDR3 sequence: CASSPGTSTGNTEAFF. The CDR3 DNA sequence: TGTGCCAGCTCACCTGGGACTTCTACTGGGAACACTGAAGCTTTCTTT.

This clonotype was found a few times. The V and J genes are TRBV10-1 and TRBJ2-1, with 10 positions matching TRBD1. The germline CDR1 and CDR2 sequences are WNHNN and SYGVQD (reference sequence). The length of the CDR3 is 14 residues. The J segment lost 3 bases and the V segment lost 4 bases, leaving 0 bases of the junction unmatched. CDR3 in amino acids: CASSGTGGYNEQFF. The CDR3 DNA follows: TGCGCCAGCAGTGGGACAGGGGGCTACAATGAGCAGTTCTTC.

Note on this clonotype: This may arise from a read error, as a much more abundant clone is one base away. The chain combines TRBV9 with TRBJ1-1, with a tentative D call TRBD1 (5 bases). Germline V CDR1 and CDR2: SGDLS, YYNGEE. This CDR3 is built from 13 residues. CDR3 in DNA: TGTGCCACCAGCGTAACTGGGGGCACTGAAGCTTTCTTT. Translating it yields CATSVTGGTEAFF.